This T cell receptor beta chain was identified in a study of vaccination effects on CD4 cells after COVID-19. General study points: Convalescent patients were few in the study, and early post-infection timepoints were absent.

The V and J ends lost 3 bases and 0 bases, in that order; junction bases with no gene match: 5. Per the germline V gene, CDR1 is MNHEY and CDR2 is SVGEGT. This CDR3 is 15 amino acids long. Generated by immunoSEQ multiplex PCR, the TCRdb table keeps only in-frame clones and is missing some. This sample has tens of thousands of clones, with roughly 73% found just once. A note on this clone: Its matching antigen is unknown.

Expansion of antigen-specific CD4+ T cells with viral peptide pools was carried out by the ViraFEST assay before sequencing. Following culture for nine to ten days, CD4+ T cells were isolated. The study found no prior SARS-CoV-2 infection in the vaccine recipients, who tested negative for nucleocapsid antibodies. The sequence came from a human donor who received a COVID-19 vaccine. The source material was CD4+ T cells from PBMCs cultured with HCoV-NL63 spike peptides, sampled before COVID-19 vaccination. V and J are TRBV6-2 or TRBV6-3 and TRBJ2-7; 7 nucleotides align to TRBD2. The CDR3 protein is CASSYQRGLSYEQYF. The CDR3 DNA reads as TGTGCCAGCAGTTATCAGCGGGGACTCTCCTACGAGCAGTACTTC.